A selection of T cell receptor beta chains follows, all from one sample in a study of blood T cell repertoires in COVID-19. Assay used: immunoSEQ multiplex PCR; TCRdb lists only in-frame clones, some missing. Among more than 100,000 clones, around 84% were seen once, and the ten largest hold around 12%. Sequenced: peripheral blood. The receptors derive from a human donor in a cohort sampled during active COVID-19. Each CDR3 is given without its conserved first and last residue. The order of the fields is D gene, V gene, CDR3 protein. D genes are given only for firm matches.

>.|TRBV4-3
ASSQDRAYEQY
>TRBD2|TRBV20-1
SASDLAGPRTQY
>.|TRBV21-1
ASSKRGGNTEAF
>.|TRBV27
ASSSSDRSYGYT
>.|TRBV7-2
ASSLSGTLYNEQF
>.|TRBV10-2
ASSELGGANTGELF
>.|TRBV18
ASSPGTPFSGNIIY
>.|TRBV2
ASSDKAQNNSPLH
>.|TRBV3-1/TRBV3-2
ASSQDSRTAYGYT
>TRBD2|TRBV9
ASSPLPSGGVLSTDTQY
>TRBD1|TRBV7-9
ASSPSGTGLAKNIQY
>.|TRBV12-3/TRBV12-4
ASSWRVQETQY
>TRBD1|TRBV3-1/TRBV3-2
ASSQSQGWWQGGELF
>.|TRBV18
ASSPPGSGELF
>TRBD2|TRBV7-6
ASSLSGGIQETQY
>TRBD1|TRBV19
ASSVGQGAEAF
>.|TRBV2
ASSGAGQPQH
>.|TRBV5-1
ASSLEGSSYNSPLH
>TRBD1|TRBV27
ASSLSWGQGLPGANVLT
>.|TRBV11-3
ASSLQAEQF
>.|TRBV27
ASSSHSYNEQF
>.|TRBV18
ASSPSRGAIYGYT
>.|TRBV9
ASSVSSGPYNEQF
>TRBD2|TRBV5-8
ASSLLAGEYNEQF
>.|TRBV19
ASTLQGWNTEAF
>TRBD2|TRBV9
ASSPQAGGTDTQY
>TRBD2|TRBV11-3
ASTLDRWGGRNTGELF
>.|TRBV15
ATTRASSYNSPLH
>.|TRBV5-4
ASSLDQGMGEQY
>.|TRBV5-1
ASSFQGIGEKLF
>TRBD2|TRBV7-9
ASSPLTSGGIYNEQF
>.|TRBV5-1
ATVAALLTDTQY
>TRBD1|TRBV5-8
ASSIGTGDTEAF
>TRBD1|TRBV10-1
ASSVRQGRDNEQF
>TRBD1|TRBV7-9
ASRLGQGGEKLF
>.|TRBV5-1
ASSLARGTGGEKLF
>TRBD1|TRBV2
ASSEIWTGRGQPQH
>TRBD1|TRBV7-9
ASNRDRNTEAF
>.|TRBV2
ASLLTGELF
>.|TRBV6-5
ASSWPYEQY
>TRBD1|TRBV5-1
ASSPGQGSYEQY
>TRBD1|TRBV7-8
ASSLAVRGTGPYGYT
>TRBD1|TRBV2
ASRDMTGKPYEQY
>.|TRBV18
ASSPNLRTEAF
>TRBD2|TRBV5-4
ASSLDLAGGWEQY
>TRBD1|TRBV6-6
ASSYTGGEKLF